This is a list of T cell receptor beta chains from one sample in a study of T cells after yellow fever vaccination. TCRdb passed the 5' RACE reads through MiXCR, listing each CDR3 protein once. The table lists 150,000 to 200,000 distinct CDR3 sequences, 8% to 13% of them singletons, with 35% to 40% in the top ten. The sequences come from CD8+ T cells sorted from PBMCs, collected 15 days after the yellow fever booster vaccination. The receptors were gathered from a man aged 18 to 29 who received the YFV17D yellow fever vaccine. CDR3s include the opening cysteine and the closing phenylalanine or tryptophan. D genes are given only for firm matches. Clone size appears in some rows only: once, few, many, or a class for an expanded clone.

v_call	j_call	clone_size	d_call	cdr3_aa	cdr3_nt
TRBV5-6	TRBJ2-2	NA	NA	CASSMARQGYTGELFF	TGTGCCAGCAGCATGGCTCGACAAGGGTACACCGGGGAGCTGTTTTTT
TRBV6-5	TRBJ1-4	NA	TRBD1	CASSRYGDRNEKLFF	TGTGCCAGCAGCCGTTACGGGGACAGAAATGAAAAACTGTTTTTT
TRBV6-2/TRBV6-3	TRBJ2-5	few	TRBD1	CATTPGQGAWIQETQYF	TGTGCCACAACCCCGGGACAGGGGGCTTGGATACAAGAGACCCAGTACTTC
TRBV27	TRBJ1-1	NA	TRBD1	CASNSVDREGLTEAFF	TGTGCCAGCAACTCGGTGGACAGGGAGGGACTCACTGAAGCTTTCTTT
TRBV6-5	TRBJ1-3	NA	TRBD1	CASSWDREAGNTIYF	TGTGCCAGCAGTTGGGACAGGGAAGCTGGAAACACCATATATTTT
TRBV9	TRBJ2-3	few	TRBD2	CASSAGLAGYLPTDTQYF	TGTGCCAGCAGCGCGGGACTAGCGGGCTATCTTCCCACAGATACGCAGTATTTT
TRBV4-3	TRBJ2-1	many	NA	CASSQGTAAYNEQFF	TGCGCCAGCAGCCAAGGGACGGCAGCATACAATGAGCAGTTCTTC
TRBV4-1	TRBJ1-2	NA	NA	CASSHSYPGDYGYTF	TGCGCCAGCAGCCACTCGTACCCCGGAGACTATGGCTACACCTTC
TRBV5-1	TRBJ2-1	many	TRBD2	CASSLGLGGGATEQFF	TGCGCCAGCAGCTTAGGTCTAGGCGGGGGGGCCACTGAGCAGTTCTTC
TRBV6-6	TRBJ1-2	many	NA	CASSQGIYGYTF	TGTGCCAGCAGTCAGGGGATCTATGGCTACACCTTC
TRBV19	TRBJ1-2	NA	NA	CASSVSAGGYTF	TGTGCCAGTAGTGTATCAGCGGGGGGCTACACCTTC
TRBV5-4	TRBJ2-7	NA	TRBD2	CASSWAGVPYEQYF	TGTGCCAGCAGTTGGGCGGGGGTTCCCTACGAGCAGTACTTC
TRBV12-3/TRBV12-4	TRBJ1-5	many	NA	CASSLGGDQPQHF	TGTGCCAGCAGCTTAGGTGGGGACCAGCCCCAGCATTTT
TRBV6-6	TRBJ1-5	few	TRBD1	CASSLQGAEQPQHF	TGTGCCAGCAGTTTACAGGGGGCAGAGCAGCCCCAGCATTTT
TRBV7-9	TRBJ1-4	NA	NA	CASSLGGPNEKLFF	TGTGCCAGCAGCTTAGGGGGACCTAATGAAAAACTGTTTTTT
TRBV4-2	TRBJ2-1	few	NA	CASSQGTLGEQFF	TGTGCCAGCAGCCAAGGAACACTTGGAGAGCAGTTCTTC
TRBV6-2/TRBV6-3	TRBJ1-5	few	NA	CASKGSEPPQHF	TGTGCCAGCAAAGGATCCGAGCCGCCCCAGCATTTT
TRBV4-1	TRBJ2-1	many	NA	CASSQSQGGSYNEQFF	TGCGCCAGCAGCCAGTCCCAGGGGGGTTCCTACAATGAGCAGTTCTTC
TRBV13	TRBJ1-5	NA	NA	CASSLRGADQPQHF	TGTGCCAGCAGCTTAAGGGGCGCCGATCAGCCCCAGCATTTT
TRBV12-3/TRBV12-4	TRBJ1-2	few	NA	CASSLAMGHHGYTF	TGTGCCAGCAGTTTAGCAATGGGACACCATGGCTACACCTTC
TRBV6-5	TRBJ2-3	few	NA	CSTVVRDTDTQYF	TGTTCTACGGTGGTTAGGGACACAGATACGCAGTATTTT
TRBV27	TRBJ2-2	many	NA	CASSLRGGTGELFF	TGTGCCAGCAGTTTACGAGGGGGCACCGGGGAGCTGTTTTTT
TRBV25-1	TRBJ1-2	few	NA	CASSEVGQWYGYTF	TGTGCCAGCAGTGAAGTGGGGCAGTGGTATGGCTACACCTTC
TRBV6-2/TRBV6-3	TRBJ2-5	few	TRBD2	CASSYPRGSGETQYF	TGTGCCAGCAGTTACCCGCGGGGGTCAGGGGAGACCCAGTACTTC
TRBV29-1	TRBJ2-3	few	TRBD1	CSVPPGSGDRNTDTQYF	TGCAGCGTTCCCCCGGGATCGGGGGACAGGAACACAGATACGCAGTATTTT
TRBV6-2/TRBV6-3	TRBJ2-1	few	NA	CASTPPRKINEQFF	TGTGCCAGCACCCCACCGAGGAAGATCAATGAGCAGTTCTTC
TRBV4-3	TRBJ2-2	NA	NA	CASSHRFGGVGTGELFF	TGCGCCAGCAGCCACCGTTTCGGCGGGGTGGGCACCGGGGAGCTGTTTTTT
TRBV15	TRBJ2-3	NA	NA	CATSRGWATDTQYF	TGTGCCACCAGCAGAGGCTGGGCCACAGATACGCAGTATTTT
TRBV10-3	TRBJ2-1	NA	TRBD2	CAISDLTSGGNEQFF	TGTGCCATCAGTGATTTGACTAGCGGGGGAAATGAGCAGTTCTTC
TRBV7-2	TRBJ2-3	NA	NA	CASSSPTDTQYF	TGTGCCAGCAGCTCTCCGACCGATACGCAGTATTTT
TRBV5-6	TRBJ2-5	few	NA	CASSLAPMGTQYF	TGTGCCAGCAGCTTGGCCCCCATGGGGACCCAGTACTTC
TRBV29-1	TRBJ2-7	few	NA	CSVEGMSYEQYF	TGCAGCGTTGAAGGGATGTCCTACGAGCAGTACTTC
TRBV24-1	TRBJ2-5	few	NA	CATSDLRGEEETQYF	TGTGCCACCAGTGATTTAAGAGGGGAGGAAGAGACCCAGTACTTC
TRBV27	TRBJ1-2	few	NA	CASSFRHNYGYTF	TGTGCCAGCAGTTTTCGGCACAACTATGGCTACACCTTC
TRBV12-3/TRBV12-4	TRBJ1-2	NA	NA	CASKNQGFDYGYTF	TGTGCCAGCAAAAATCAGGGTTTCGACTATGGCTACACCTTC
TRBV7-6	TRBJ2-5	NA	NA	CASSPNTGRGETQYF	TGTGCTAGCAGCCCCAACACCGGACGGGGGGAGACCCAGTACTTC
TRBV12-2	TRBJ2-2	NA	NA	CASRFLAGGVTPGSCFF	NA
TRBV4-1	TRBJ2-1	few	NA	CASSQPWTAYDEQFF	TGCGCCAGCAGCCAACCCTGGACAGCTTACGATGAGCAGTTCTTC
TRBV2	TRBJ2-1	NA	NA	CASSEAGYNEQFF	TGTGCCAGCAGTGAGGCGGGCTACAATGAGCAGTTCTTC
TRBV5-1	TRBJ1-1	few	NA	CASSPGNRELNTEAFF	TGCGCCAGCAGCCCGGGAAACAGGGAATTGAACACTGAAGCTTTCTTT
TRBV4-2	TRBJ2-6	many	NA	CASSQDQGSGANVLTF	TGTGCCAGCAGCCAAGATCAGGGCTCTGGGGCCAACGTCCTGACTTTC
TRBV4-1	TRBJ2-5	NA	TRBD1	CASSHRQGGETQYF	TGCGCCAGCAGCCATCGACAGGGCGGGGAGACCCAGTACTTC
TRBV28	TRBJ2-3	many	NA	CASSLSGPGGTDTQYF	TGTGCCAGCAGTTTATCGGGGCCCGGGGGCACAGATACGCAGTATTTT
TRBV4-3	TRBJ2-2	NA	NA	CASSEDWGHSGELFF	TGCGCCAGCAGCGAAGACTGGGGGCACAGCGGGGAGCTGTTTTTT
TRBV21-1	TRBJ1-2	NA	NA	CASRAPAGRSDYGCTF	NA
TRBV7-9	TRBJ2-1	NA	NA	CASSYKYNEQFF	TGTGCCAGCAGCTATAAATACAATGAGCAGTTCTTC
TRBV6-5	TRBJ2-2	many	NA	CASSYVLRTANTGELFF	TGTGCCAGCAGTTACGTCCTACGGACCGCGAACACCGGGGAGCTGTTTTTT